Listed here are 27 T cell receptor beta chains from one sample, sequenced in a study of T-cell reconstitution after alpha-beta-depleted transplantation in children. TCRbeta library construction was performed incorporating unique molecular identifiers. TCRdb re-analysed the PCR reads in MiXCR, keeping a single row per CDR3 protein. The sample comprises some 240,000 distinct CDR3 sequences, about 8.8% of which are singletons, and around 5% rests with the top ten. Sequencing was performed on PBMCs from the stem cell graft donor, taken from the stem cell graft. The receptors derive from a human donor who donated a stem cell graft to a child with SCID.

The chain employs TRBV4-1 and TRBJ1-5; D is unresolved. This CDR3 contains 15 residues. The V end was cut by 3 bases, the J end by 0 bases, with 9 bases between. The germline V gene has CDR1 MGHRA and CDR2 YSYEKL. CDR3 amino acids: CASSQNRYSNQPQHF. The DNA for the CDR3 is TGCGCCAGCAGCCAGAACCGTTATAGCAATCAGCCCCAGCATTTT.

In this sample, this clonotype turned up many times. The chain is built from TRBV7-6 and TRBJ2-7; D is undetermined. Germline CDR1 reads SGHVS; CDR2 reads FNYEAQ. CDR3 length: 16 amino acids. V lost 7 bases and J 0 bases, leaving 19 bases between the germline ends. CDR3 amino acids: CASMPNHDRSSYEQYF. DNA for the CDR3: TGTGCCAGCATGCCCAACCATGATAGGAGCTCCTACGAGCAGTACTTC.

The table lists this clonotype with many counts. The chain carries TRBV27 and TRBJ2-7, with 10 positions matching TRBD1. The germline V gene encodes CDR1 MNHEY and CDR2 SMNVEV (reference sequence). This CDR3 contains 15 residues. V shed 2 bases and J 5 bases; nucleotides not matched to a gene: 6. CDR3 protein: CASSLRGQGSHEQYF. The CDR3 DNA sequence: TGTGCCAGCAGTTTACGGGGACAGGGGTCCCACGAGCAGTACTTC.

This clonotype occurred many times. V gene TRBV7-2 combines with J gene TRBJ1-5; a weak D match, TRBD1 (5 bases). Trimming shortened V by 2 bases and J by 3 bases, and 11 bases separated the two germline ends. Germline-derived CDR1 and CDR2 are SGHTA and FQGNSA. The CDR3 totals 15 residues. The CDR3 DNA reads TGTGCCAGCAGCTTATGGTGGGGGAACAATCAGCCCCAGCATTTT. Translating it yields CASSLWWGNNQPQHF.

The table lists this clonotype with many counts. The V call is TRBV5-1, the J call TRBJ1-6; no firm D call. Trimming stripped 1 base from V and 11 bases from J, with 16 bases between. Germline values: CDR1 SGHRS, CDR2 YFSETQ. The CDR3 contains 15 residues. The CDR3 sequence: CASSLQGESATPLHF. In DNA form, the CDR3 reads TGCGCCAGCAGCTTGCAAGGAGAGTCGGCGACACCCCTCCACTTT.

The table lists this clonotype with many counts. J is TRBJ1-5 and V is TRBV4-3; D uncertain. Germline loops: CDR1 LGHNA, CDR2 YSLEER. This CDR3 has 14 amino acids. V lost 5 bases and J lost 3, with 11 bases in between. CDR3 amino acids: CASSSEIDNQPQHF. The CDR3 DNA reads TGCGCCAGCAGCTCGGAGATCGACAATCAGCCCCAGCATTTT.

This clonotype has at least ten counts. The rearrangement uses TRBV29-1 and TRBJ2-3; the D is unclear. The CDR3 consists of 15 residues. V dropped 7 bases and J dropped 0 bases, with 17 bases sitting between them. The germline CDR1 and CDR2 sequences are SQVTM and ANQGSEA. CDR3: CSAHRRAASTDTQYF. DNA of the CDR3: TGCAGCGCCCATCGCCGGGCGGCTAGCACAGATACGCAGTATTTT.

The CDR3 reads CASSPLNEANRVYNEQFF. For the CDR3, the DNA is TGTGCCAGCTCACCATTAAATGAGGCCAACAGGGTTTACAATGAGCAGTTCTTC. The rearrangement links TRBV18 to TRBJ2-1, with D maybe TRBD1 (6 bases). Germline V lookup: CDR1 KGHSH, CDR2 LQKENI. Between the trimmed V and J ends, which lost 2 bases and 4 bases, there was a span of 21 bases. The CDR3 runs to 18 residues. The full variable domain, its missing parts supplied by reference TRBV18 and TRBJ2-1, is NAGVMQNPRHLVRRRGQEARLRCSPMKGHSHVYWYRQLPEEGLKFMVYLQKENIIDESGMPKERFSAEFPKEGPSILRIQQVVRGDSAAYFCASSPLNEANRVYNEQFFGPGTRLTVL.

This clonotype has a count of ten or more. V is TRBV12-3 or TRBV12-4 and J is TRBJ1-2; a possible D gene is TRBD1 (5 bases). Trimming took off 5 bases at V and 0 bases at J, with 16 bases between the two ends. The CDR3 totals 16 residues. CDR3 sequence (DNA): TGTGCCAGCAGTGTTGTCACAGGTGGAGCTAACTATGGCTACACCTTC. Its protein product is CASSVVTGGANYGYTF.

This clonotype has more than one count but fewer than ten. The V and J genes are TRBV5-1 and TRBJ1-4, with TRBD1 matching over 8 bases. Per germline, CDR1 SGHRS and CDR2 YFSETQ. The CDR3 is 14 amino acids. V shed 3 bases and J 8 bases; nucleotides not matched to a gene: 6. CDR3 nucleotide sequence: TGCGCCAGCAGCTACGGACAGGGATACGAAAAACTGTTTTTT. Protein product: CASSYGQGYEKLFF.

This chain joins TRBV7-8 and TRBJ1-1; 7 nucleotides agree with TRBD1. Per the germline V gene, CDR1 is SGHVS and CDR2 is FQNEAQ. Trimming took 1 base from V and 8 from J; bases not matched to a gene: 10. The CDR3 extends over 15 amino acids. The CDR3 coding sequence is TGTGCCAGCAGCTTAGAAGGGACAGCGAAAACAGAAGCTTTCTTT. Encoded protein: CASSLEGTAKTEAFF.

This clonotype was detected many times. This chain connects TRBV5-5 to TRBJ2-1, with 8 positions matching TRBD2. The germline V gene encodes CDR1 SGHKS and CDR2 YYEKEE (reference sequence). This CDR3 is built from 13 residues. The V gene end was trimmed by 4 bases and the J gene end by 13 bases; junction bases not matched to a gene: 10. The CDR3 loop is CASSLQPGLDQFF. Here the CDR3 DNA reads TGTGCCAGCAGCCTACAACCGGGACTAGATCAGTTCTTC.

The chain couples TRBV5-1 to TRBJ2-3; a weak D match, TRBD1 (6 bases). CDR1 is SGHRS, CDR2 YFSETQ, per germline. The CDR3 spans 16 residues. Trimming cost V 4 bases and J 0 bases, with 15 bases left between them. As DNA, the CDR3 is TGCGCCAGCAGCCCAGGACAGCAGACTAGCACAGATACGCAGTATTTT. Translating gives CASSPGQQTSTDTQYF.

This clonotype was seen at least ten times. This chain's CDR3 is CSARDGLAGPDTQYF. DNA of the CDR3: TGCAGTGCTAGAGATGGACTAGCAGGACCAGATACGCAGTATTTT. The chain links TRBV20-1 to TRBJ2-3; 8 bases are a match to TRBD2. The CDR3 length is 15 residues. V trimming: 0 bases; J trimming: 4 bases; junction bases outside the gene matches: 6. Germline CDR1 and CDR2: DFQATT and SNEGSKA (reference sequence).

This clonotype turned up a few times. The chain is built from TRBV6-1 and TRBJ1-1; a possible D gene is TRBD1 (6 bases). The V end was cut by 4 bases, the J end by 2 bases, with 14 bases between. The CDR3 loop spans 15 amino acids. CDR1 MNHNS and CDR2 SASEGT come from the germline V gene. The CDR3 DNA sequence: TGTGCCAGCAGTGCTTTAAGGGGGGGAAACACTGAAGCTTTCTTT. This sequence encodes CASSALRGGNTEAFF.

The gene calls are TRBV5-1 and TRBJ2-1; TRBD2 matches at 11 bases. Germline V gives CDR1 SGHRS, CDR2 YFSETQ. This CDR3 contains 16 residues. The V segment lost 3 bases and the J segment 7 bases; nucleotides outside the gene matches: 9. CDR3 bases: TGCGCCAGCAGCTCAGTAGCGGGGGGGCTGAGGAATGAGCAGTTCTTC. This gives the protein CASSSVAGGLRNEQFF.

V gene TRBV11-1 combines with J gene TRBJ2-5; tentatively, D is TRBD1 or TRBD2 (6 bases each). V was shortened by 2 bases and J by 5 bases, with 18 bases between the two germline ends. The CDR3 sequence is 16 residues long. Germline loops: CDR1 SGHAT, CDR2 FQDESV (reference sequence). In DNA, the CDR3 is TGTGCCAGCAGCTTATTTACGATGGGGGGCAAGGAGACCCAGTACTTC. Residues: CASSLFTMGGKETQYF.

As for this clonotype: Just one base apart from a much larger clone, this may be a read error. The chain employs TRBV12-3 or TRBV12-4 and TRBJ2-7; 7 nucleotides line up with TRBD1. This CDR3 is built from 14 residues. The CDR3 DNA is TGTGCCAGCAGGCCGACAGGGACGACCTACGAGCAGCACTTC. Its protein product is CASRPTGTTYEQHF.

This clonotype was observed a handful of times. V usage is TRBV18 and J usage is TRBJ2-3; D gene uncertain. The CDR3 consists of 13 residues. Germline CDR1 and CDR2: KGHSH and LQKENI. Trimming took 6 bases from V and 4 from J, leaving 11 bases between them. The CDR3 protein is CASSRQASDTQYF. As DNA, the CDR3 is TGTGCCAGCTCCCGGCAAGCGTCAGATACGCAGTATTTT.

This clonotype was seen at least ten times. This chain joins TRBV5-1 and TRBJ2-7; no reliable D call. Germline V gene lookup returns CDR1 SGHRS and CDR2 YFSETQ. Trimming left V 2 bases short and J 5 bases short, with 11 bases between. The CDR3 is made up of 13 amino acids. The DNA for the CDR3 is TGCGCCAGCAGCTTCGTCGGTTCCAACGAGCAGTACTTC. Residues: CASSFVGSNEQYF.

This clonotype was seen at least ten times. This chain joins TRBV2 and TRBJ1-1; D gene ambiguous. Germline V gives CDR1 SNHLY, CDR2 FYNNEI. V was cut by 4 bases and J by 13 bases, with 19 bases left in between. This CDR3 comprises 13 residues. DNA for the CDR3: TGTGCCAGCAGTGCTCTGTCGGGGATCTGGCTTTTCTTT. Translated: CASSALSGIWLFF.

This clonotype was counted only a few times. The V gene is TRBV7-8, the J gene TRBJ1-4, with a tentative D call TRBD1 (5 bases). From germline, CDR1 is SGHVS and CDR2 FQNEAQ. Trimming shortened V by 3 bases and J by 6 bases, and 8 bases separated the two germline ends. The CDR3 covers 13 residues. The chain's CDR3 is CASSFRRDEKLFF. CDR3 DNA: TGTGCCAGCAGCTTCCGCAGGGATGAAAAACTGTTTTTT.

This clonotype has ten or more counts. This chain connects TRBV12-3 or TRBV12-4 to TRBJ2-3; 12 bases are shared with TRBD2. The length of the CDR3 is 16 residues. Germline trimming cut 5 bases from V and 4 bases from J; bases unmatched to any gene: 7. The CDR3 region has the DNA TGTGCCAGCAGTCCACTGACTAGCGGGGGATCAGATACGCAGTATTTT. The encoded protein is CASSPLTSGGSDTQYF.

Details on this clonotype: With a much larger clone just one base away, this may be a read error. V gene TRBV5-1 combines with J gene TRBJ2-5, with D uncertain. Looked up from germline, CDR1 is SGHRS and CDR2 is YFSETQ. The CDR3 totals 12 residues. CDR3 amino acids: CASSEEKETQCF. CDR3 bases: TGCGCCAGCAGCGAAGAAAAAGAGACCCAGTGCTTC.

V usage is TRBV20-1 and J usage is TRBJ2-7; 9 positions agree with TRBD2. V was pared by 5 bases and J by 2 bases, with 13 bases of the junction left unmatched. This CDR3 comprises 16 residues. Germline V gives CDR1 DFQATT, CDR2 SNEGSKA (reference sequence). CDR3: CSAGRPGGGETYEQYF. The CDR3 coding sequence is TGCAGTGCTGGGAGGCCTGGCGGGGGGGAAACCTACGAGCAGTACTTC.

This clonotype came up a few times. The chain recombines TRBV20-1 with TRBJ2-7; D might be TRBD2 (5 bases). V gave up 5 bases and J gave up 4 bases, with 15 bases separating them. From germline, CDR1 is DFQATT and CDR2 SNEGSKA (reference sequence). This CDR3 has 13 amino acids. The CDR3 nucleotides are TGCAGTGCTCCGTTTGTGGGGAGATACGAGCAGTACTTC. This codes for CSAPFVGRYEQYF.

At least ten counts were recorded for this clonotype. This sequence joins TRBV13 and TRBJ2-1, with 7 nucleotides matching TRBD1. The J segment lost 9 bases and the V segment lost 5 bases, leaving 10 bases of the junction unmatched. In germline, CDR1 is PRHDT, CDR2 FYEKMQ (reference sequence). The CDR3 is made up of 14 amino acids. The CDR3 region is CASSPQLQGSEQFF. The CDR3 DNA reads as TGTGCCAGCAGCCCACAACTACAGGGGTCTGAGCAGTTCTTC.